This T cell receptor beta chain was sequenced for a study of blood T cell repertoires in COVID-19. Germline loops: CDR1 MDHEN, CDR2 SYDVKM. V lost 6 bases, J lost 2 bases, and 10 bases stayed unmatched. The CDR3 spans 16 residues. Participants had their cohort set by participant-reported clinical history. Measured with immunoSEQ multiplex PCR; TCRdb has only the in-frame clones, and not every one. Of roughly 280,000 clones listed, about 87% were seen once; the top ten hold under 3.5%. V gene TRBV28 combines with J gene TRBJ1-2, with 9 bases that match TRBD1. This TCR derives from a woman between 50 and 59 years old who had recovered from COVID-19. Material: PBMCs or T cells enriched from blood (not recorded which). For the CDR3, the DNA is TGTGCCAGCAGCAGATCCGGGACAGGGTCGAACTATGGCTACACCTTC. Encoded protein: CASSRSGTGSNYGYTF.